A selection of T cell receptor beta chains follows, all from one sample in a study of cytomegalovirus exposure and HLA in healthy donors. Sequenced by immunoSEQ multiplex PCR; TCRdb stores in-frame clones only, minus some. The sample lists more than 90,000 clones, around 75% seen once, with nearly 0.9% in the top ten. Specimen: PBMCs. The source is a woman aged 25 to 39 in good health and CMV-seronegative. Both conserved end residues are part of each CDR3. Each record gives: J gene, clone size, V gene, D gene, CDR3 protein, CDR3 DNA. D genes are given only for firm matches. Rows give clone size only sometimes, using once, few, many, or a class for an expanded clone.

J: TRBJ2-1
size: -
V: TRBV29-1
D: TRBD2
CDR3: CSVEASTTSGGADEQFF
DNA: TGCAGCGTTGAAGCTTCGACGACTAGCGGGGGGGCCGATGAGCAGTTCTTC

J: TRBJ2-7
size: -
V: TRBV30
D: -
CDR3: CAWSREPYEQYF
DNA: TGTGCCTGGAGCCGGGAACCCTACGAGCAGTACTTC

J: TRBJ2-7
size: -
V: TRBV7-2
D: -
CDR3: CASSSIGHRTYEQYF
DNA: TGTGCCAGCAGCTCTATCGGACATAGGACCTACGAGCAGTACTTC

J: TRBJ1-3
size: once
V: TRBV5-1
D: TRBD1
CDR3: CASSLEKTGASGNTIYF
DNA: TGCGCCAGCAGCTTAGAGAAAACAGGGGCGTCTGGAAACACCATATATTTT

J: TRBJ2-2
size: -
V: TRBV2
D: -
CDR3: CASSEGTANTGELFF
DNA: TGTGCCAGCAGTGAAGGGACAGCGAACACCGGGGAGCTGTTTTTT

J: TRBJ2-2
size: -
V: TRBV6-5
D: TRBD2
CDR3: CASSYGAGGPGELFF
DNA: TGTGCCAGCAGTTACGGAGCGGGAGGGCCCGGGGAGCTGTTTTTT

J: TRBJ2-7
size: -
V: TRBV13
D: -
CDR3: CASSLLSGRGLSSYEQYF
DNA: TGTGCCAGCAGCTTACTCAGCGGCAGGGGCCTTAGTTCCTACGAGCAGTACTTC

J: TRBJ1-2
size: few
V: TRBV25-1
D: TRBD1
CDR3: CASRDRGKDYGYTF
DNA: TGTGCCAGCCGGGACAGGGGTAAGGACTATGGCTACACCTTC

J: TRBJ1-2
size: -
V: TRBV5-1
D: TRBD1
CDR3: CASNLGPGTEYGYTF
DNA: TGCGCCAGCAACCTGGGGCCCGGGACAGAGTATGGCTACACCTTC

J: TRBJ1-2
size: many
V: TRBV19
D: TRBD1
CDR3: CASSSGQGGFGGYTF
DNA: TGTGCCAGTAGTAGTGGACAGGGAGGGTTTGGTGGCTACACCTTC

J: TRBJ2-3
size: once
V: TRBV27
D: -
CDR3: CASSYRLVSASTDTQYF
DNA: TGTGCCAGCAGTTACAGACTAGTTTCTGCTAGCACAGATACGCAGTATTTT

J: TRBJ2-1
size: few
V: TRBV5-1
D: -
CDR3: CASSWTASEQFF
DNA: TGCGCCAGCAGCTGGACAGCTAGTGAGCAGTTCTTC

J: TRBJ1-1
size: -
V: TRBV27
D: TRBD1
CDR3: CASSLGGQLNEAFF
DNA: TGTGCCAGCAGTTTAGGGGGACAGCTTAATGAAGCTTTCTTT

J: TRBJ2-1
size: -
V: TRBV2
D: -
CDR3: CASSEGRGNEQFF
DNA: TGTGCCAGCAGTGAAGGGAGAGGGAATGAGCAGTTCTTC

J: TRBJ1-4
size: -
V: TRBV7-8
D: -
CDR3: CASIRIAGEKLFF
DNA: TGTGCCAGCATCCGTATCGCCGGTGAAAAACTGTTTTTT

J: TRBJ1-4
size: few
V: TRBV10-3
D: -
CDR3: CAISESEDSDNEKLFF
DNA: TGTGCCATCAGTGAGTCCGAGGACAGTGATAATGAAAAACTGTTTTTT

J: TRBJ1-4
size: -
V: TRBV10-2
D: -
CDR3: CASSRAQVLEKLFF
DNA: TGCGCCAGCAGTCGGGCACAGGTTTTGGAAAAACTGTTTTTT

J: TRBJ1-1
size: -
V: TRBV7-8
D: -
CDR3: CASSLARQAGEAFF
DNA: TGTGCCAGCAGCTTAGCGCGTCAGGCGGGTGAAGCTTTCTTT

J: TRBJ1-1
size: -
V: TRBV6-5
D: -
CDR3: CASSWREGTEAFF
DNA: TGTGCCAGCAGTTGGCGGGAGGGCACTGAAGCTTTCTTT

J: TRBJ2-7
size: -
V: TRBV27
D: TRBD1
CDR3: CASVTGQGIGEQYF
DNA: TGTGCCAGCGTTACAGGACAGGGAATTGGCGAGCAGTACTTC

J: TRBJ1-5
size: -
V: TRBV28
D: TRBD1
CDR3: CASSTGQGNQPQHF
DNA: TGTGCCAGCAGCACTGGACAGGGAAATCAGCCCCAGCATTTT

J: TRBJ1-5
size: -
V: TRBV27
D: -
CDR3: CASSVAFYDQPQHF
DNA: TGTGCCAGCAGTGTAGCTTTTTATGATCAGCCCCAGCATTTT

J: TRBJ1-2
size: -
V: TRBV11-2
D: -
CDR3: CASSLVRGSGNGYTF
DNA: TGTGCCAGCAGCTTAGTCAGGGGATCAGGGAATGGCTACACCTTC

J: TRBJ2-2
size: -
V: TRBV7-9
D: -
CDR3: CASSLSAVNTGELFF
DNA: TGTGCCAGCAGCTTATCAGCGGTGAACACCGGGGAGCTGTTTTTT

J: TRBJ1-1
size: few
V: TRBV6-5
D: -
CDR3: CASSYEGLWTEAFF
DNA: TGTGCCAGCAGTTACGAGGGATTATGGACTGAAGCTTTCTTT

J: TRBJ1-1
size: -
V: TRBV7-6
D: TRBD1
CDR3: CASSSGTGRREAFF
DNA: TGTGCCAGCAGCTCCGGGACAGGGCGCCGAGAAGCTTTCTTT

J: TRBJ1-2
size: few
V: TRBV30
D: -
CDR3: CAWSVGAPYGYTF
DNA: TGTGCCTGGAGTGTAGGGGCACCCTATGGCTACACCTTC

J: TRBJ1-3
size: -
V: TRBV7-9
D: -
CDR3: CASSLYRSSGNTIYF
DNA: TGTGCCAGCAGCTTATACAGAAGCTCTGGAAACACCATATATTTT

J: TRBJ1-4
size: -
V: TRBV25-1
D: TRBD1
CDR3: CASSGGQGGEKLFF
DNA: TGTGCCAGCAGTGGGGGACAGGGTGGTGAAAAACTGTTTTTT

J: TRBJ2-1
size: -
V: TRBV5-1
D: TRBD2
CDR3: CASSWPHATPTSGRAWFF
DNA: TGCGCCAGCAGCTGGCCCCACGCAACCCCAACTAGCGGGAGGGCGTGGTTCTTC

J: TRBJ1-1
size: -
V: TRBV30
D: -
CDR3: CAYGTVNTEAFF
DNA: TGTGCCTATGGAACAGTGAACACTGAAGCTTTCTTT

J: TRBJ2-1
size: -
V: TRBV6-5
D: TRBD2
CDR3: CASRPSGSRNEQFF
DNA: TGTGCCAGCAGACCTAGCGGTTCTAGGAATGAGCAGTTCTTC

J: TRBJ1-4
size: -
V: TRBV5-6
D: TRBD1
CDR3: CASSAITGAGEKLFF
DNA: TGTGCCAGCAGCGCGATCACAGGGGCGGGCGAAAAACTGTTTTTT

J: TRBJ1-5
size: -
V: TRBV27
D: TRBD1
CDR3: CASSSAGQIMQPQHF
DNA: TGTGCCAGCAGTTCGGCGGGACAGATAATGCAGCCCCAGCATTTT

J: TRBJ2-1
size: once
V: TRBV6-6
D: TRBD2
CDR3: CASSYGREAYNEQFF
DNA: TGTGCCAGCAGTTACGGGAGGGAGGCCTACAATGAGCAGTTCTTC

J: TRBJ1-5
size: -
V: TRBV27
D: -
CDR3: CASRPTGNGPQHF
DNA: TGTGCCAGCAGACCGACGGGGAATGGGCCCCAGCATTTT

J: TRBJ2-7
size: -
V: TRBV5-6
D: TRBD1
CDR3: CASSNDRGGYEQYF
DNA: TGTGCCAGCAGTAACGACAGGGGCGGCTACGAGCAGTACTTC

J: TRBJ2-1
size: -
V: TRBV27
D: -
CDR3: CASSLRGYSNEQFF
DNA: TGTGCCAGCAGTTTACGGGGATACTCCAATGAGCAGTTCTTC

J: TRBJ1-2
size: -
V: TRBV7-9
D: -
CDR3: CASSTQTDYGYTF
DNA: TGTGCCAGCAGCACCCAGACTGACTATGGCTACACCTTC

J: TRBJ1-2
size: -
V: TRBV6-5
D: TRBD1
CDR3: CASSYKQGAVGYTF
DNA: TGTGCCAGCAGTTACAAACAGGGGGCGGTTGGCTACACCTTC

J: TRBJ2-7
size: once
V: TRBV6-1
D: TRBD2
CDR3: CASSLAGGYEQYF
DNA: TGTGCCAGCAGTTTAGCGGGGGGCTACGAGCAGTACTTC

J: TRBJ1-2
size: once
V: TRBV5-1
D: TRBD1
CDR3: CASSRTGGNLHGYTF
DNA: TGCGCCAGCAGTCGCACAGGGGGTAATCTCCATGGCTACACCTTC

J: TRBJ1-2
size: -
V: TRBV6-5
D: -
CDR3: CASSYEYLYGYTF
DNA: TGTGCCAGCAGTTACGAATACTTATATGGCTACACCTTC

J: TRBJ2-1
size: -
V: TRBV18
D: -
CDR3: CASSPARTVYNEQFF
DNA: TGTGCCAGCTCACCAGCTCGGACAGTTTACAATGAGCAGTTCTTC

J: TRBJ1-5
size: few
V: TRBV7-2
D: -
CDR3: CASSLGSLGQPQHF
DNA: TGTGCCAGCAGCTTAGGGAGTCTGGGTCAGCCCCAGCATTTT

J: TRBJ2-4
size: few
V: TRBV29-1
D: -
CDR3: CSVDGEAKNIQYF
DNA: TGCAGCGTTGATGGGGAGGCCAAAAACATTCAGTACTTC

J: TRBJ1-1
size: -
V: TRBV25-1
D: -
CDR3: CASSRGSGRTEAFF
DNA: TGTGCCAGCAGTCGGGGGTCAGGAAGGACTGAAGCTTTCTTT

J: TRBJ1-6
size: -
V: TRBV6-5
D: -
CDR3: CASRREALGSPLHF
DNA: TGTGCCAGCAGGAGGGAGGCTTTAGGATCACCCCTCCACTTT

J: TRBJ1-4
size: few
V: TRBV5-6
D: -
CDR3: CASSPKTGEKLFF
DNA: TGTGCCAGCAGCCCCAAGACAGGCGAAAAACTGTTTTTT

J: TRBJ1-2
size: few
V: TRBV5-1
D: -
CDR3: CASSLQGTSGYTF
DNA: TGCGCCAGCAGCTTGCAAGGGACTAGTGGCTACACCTTC

J: TRBJ1-5
size: -
V: TRBV6-5
D: TRBD1
CDR3: CASRRSQGAAQPQHF
DNA: TGTGCCAGCAGGAGATCTCAGGGGGCAGCCCAGCCCCAGCATTTT

J: TRBJ1-3
size: -
V: TRBV10-3
D: -
CDR3: CAITDTLGSGNTIYF
DNA: TGTGCCATAACAGACACTCTCGGAAGTGGAAACACCATATATTTT

J: TRBJ2-2
size: once
V: TRBV5-1
D: TRBD2
CDR3: CASSLAGGNTGELFF
DNA: TGCGCCAGCAGCTTGGCGGGGGGGAACACCGGGGAGCTGTTTTTT

J: TRBJ1-2
size: -
V: TRBV5-5
D: -
CDR3: CASSLGPRIDYGYTF
DNA: TGTGCCAGCAGCTTGGGACCGCGGATCGACTATGGCTACACCTTC

J: TRBJ2-1
size: -
V: TRBV5-1
D: -
CDR3: CASSSRGDEQFF
DNA: TGCGCCAGCAGTAGCCGGGGTGATGAGCAGTTCTTC

J: TRBJ1-1
size: -
V: TRBV19
D: -
CDR3: CASSIEGNTEAFF
DNA: TGTGCCAGTAGTATTGAGGGGAACACTGAAGCTTTCTTT

J: TRBJ2-2
size: few
V: TRBV27
D: -
CDR3: CASSPQGTANTGELFF
DNA: TGTGCCAGCAGTCCGCAGGGGACGGCGAACACCGGGGAGCTGTTTTTT

J: TRBJ2-4
size: few
V: TRBV5-6
D: TRBD1
CDR3: CASNNWDRIQNIQYF
DNA: TGTGCCAGCAACAATTGGGACAGGATCCAAAACATTCAGTACTTC